The source of this T cell receptor beta chain is a study of OX40 agonist ivuxolimab in advanced cancers. Looking at the study overall: Melanoma, hepatocellular carcinoma, head and neck or renal cell cancer occurred in dose-escalation patients.

With baseline, cycle 4 day 1, and cycle 7 day 1 as timepoints, blood was sampled. About this clone: Its antigen is still unknown.

The CDR3 sequence is 16 residues long. V lost 8 bases to trimming and J lost 1 base, with 17 bases between them. In germline, CDR1 is SGHAT, CDR2 FQNNGV. Generated by immunoSEQ multiplex PCR, the TCRdb table keeps only in-frame clones and is missing some. The table lists 13,000 to 15,000 clones, about 80% of them singletons. Whole-study results and caveats: In the expanded peripheral T cells, antigen specificity was never determined.

This specimen consisted of CD4+ or CD8+ T cells sorted from blood, obtained in a trial of the OX40 agonist ivuxolimab. The clonotype was recovered from an adult with an advanced solid tumor such as melanoma, head and neck, liver or kidney cancer. This sequence joins TRBV11-2 and TRBJ2-2; D might be TRBD2 (5 bases). The CDR3, as DNA: TGTGCCAGCCTCCCCTCATTTGCGGGGAACACCGGGGAGCTGTTTTTT. Encoded protein: CASLPSFAGNTGELFF.